One and the same sample provided the 13 T cell receptor beta chains below, sequenced in a study of T cell repertoires in cytomegalovirus infection. TCRdb itself ran the reads through MiXCR, one entry per CDR3 protein. The table has approximately 170,000 distinct CDR3 sequences, roughly 14% seen once. Input material: PBMCs. The source is a human donor in good health (CMV status not recorded). Some clones in this sample may be carry-over from other donors' samples.

Many counts were recorded for this clonotype. The chain has TRBV14 and TRBJ1-2; D remains unclear. The CDR3 covers 13 residues. Germline CDR1 and CDR2: SGHDN and FVKESK. V lost 4 bases and J lost 8, with 14 bases in between. In DNA, the CDR3 is TGTGCCAGCAGCCGACGACTGATGGAGGGCTACACCTTC. This gives the protein CASSRRLMEGYTF.

The table lists this clonotype with many counts. This rearrangement joins TRBV6-2 or TRBV6-3 to TRBJ2-3; tentatively, D is TRBD2 (6 bases). Germline V gives CDR1 MNHEY, CDR2 SVGEGT. Trimming removed 2 bases at V and 0 bases at J, with 15 bases between. The CDR3 covers 17 residues. The CDR3 DNA reads TGTGCCAGCAGTTACGTAGCGGAGAGACCTAGCACAGATACGCAGTATTTT. It translates to CASSYVAERPSTDTQYF.

The table lists this clonotype with many counts. DNA for the CDR3: TGTGCCAGCAGCCCTCACCAAATGAACACTGAAGCTTTCTTT. Its translation is CASSPHQMNTEAFF. The genes are TRBV7-2 and TRBJ1-1; D not resolved. Germline V gene lookup returns CDR1 SGHTA and CDR2 FQGNSA. This CDR3 is built from 14 residues. The V end lost 5 bases, the J end lost 0 bases, and 10 bases lay between the germline ends. The full variable domain, with the rest looked up from reference TRBV7-2 and TRBJ1-1, is GAGVSQSPSNKVTEKGKDVELRCDPISGHTALYWYRQSLGQGLEFLIYFQGNSAPDKSGLPSDRFSAERTGGSVSTLTIQRTQQEDSAVYLCASSPHQMNTEAFFGQGTRLTVV.

This clonotype was counted between two and nine times. For the CDR3, the DNA is TGTGCCAGCAGCAGCACTCAACGAGGGGCGACCTCCTACGAGCAGTACTTC. This encodes CASSSTQRGATSYEQYF. The chain joins TRBV6-2 or TRBV6-3 to TRBJ2-7; either TRBD1 or TRBD2 may fit D (5 bases each). The germline V gene encodes CDR1 MNHEY and CDR2 SVGEGT. Trimming stripped 6 bases from V and 0 bases from J, with 21 bases between. This CDR3 comprises 17 residues.

At least ten counts were recorded for this clonotype. The chain joins TRBV28 to TRBJ2-5; 7 nucleotides line up with TRBD1. The V and J ends lost 3 bases and 5 bases, in that order; junction bases with no gene match: 3. From germline, CDR1 is MDHEN and CDR2 SYDVKM. The CDR3 is 13 residues long. The CDR3: CASSFTGVETQYF. CDR3 DNA: TGTGCCAGCAGTTTCACAGGGGTGGAGACCCAGTACTTC.

This clonotype has at least ten counts. V gene TRBV7-8 combines with J gene TRBJ2-7, with 9 bases identical to TRBD1. The J segment lost 5 bases and the V segment lost 6 bases, leaving 11 bases of the junction unmatched. Germline loops: CDR1 SGHVS, CDR2 FQNEAQ. The CDR3 totals 15 residues. CDR3 nucleotide sequence: TGTGCCAGCAGTTCCCGGGACAGGGATCTAAACGAGCAGTACTTC. This codes for CASSSRDRDLNEQYF.

In the case of this clonotype: This may be a read error, as it is one base from a much larger clone. Since no conserved phenylalanine or tryptophan closes the CDR3, a read error is the likely cause. This chain uses TRBV19 with TRBJ1-5; D perhaps matches TRBD1 (5 bases). Trimming removed 5 bases at V and 7 bases at J, with 12 bases between. Germline V gene data show CDR1 as LNHDA and CDR2 as SQIVND (reference sequence). This CDR3 comprises 13 residues. The CDR3 region has the DNA TGTGCCAGTAGTTGGGGGGTGGGACAGCCCCAGCATTTG. It yields the protein CASSWGVGQPQHL.

The genes are TRBV19 and TRBJ2-6; the D is unclear. The V end lost 9 bases, the J end lost 0 bases, and 24 bases lay between the germline ends. Germline loops: CDR1 LNHDA, CDR2 SQIVND (reference sequence). The CDR3 is 19 residues long. The CDR3 DNA sequence: TGTGCCAGCACGACAAGGCATGGGGTCCTAATCTCTGGGGCCAACGTCCTGACTTTC. Its translation: CASTTRHGVLISGANVLTF.

A remark on this clonotype: At one of its ends the junction is not consistent with the germline gene, which may arise from a read error. This chain joins TRBV12-3 or TRBV12-4 and TRBJ2-1; no clear D gene. The CDR3 has 17 residues. The CDR3 reads CVSSLEPRTTVYNEQFF. The CDR3 bases are TGTGTCAGCAGTTTAGAACCCAGGACCACCGTTTACAATGAGCAGTTCTTC.

This clonotype was seen a handful of times. The rearrangement joins TRBV10-3 to TRBJ2-7; 7 bases align to TRBD2. V lost 6 bases, J lost 7 bases, and 12 bases stayed unmatched. CDR3 length equals 14 residues. Germline V gene sequence: CDR1 ENHRY, CDR2 SYGVKD. CDR3 protein: CAIRTGTNDFEQYF. Here the CDR3 DNA reads TGTGCCATCAGGACCGGGACTAACGATTTTGAGCAGTACTTC.

This clonotype was detected ten times or more. The genes are TRBV29-1 and TRBJ2-2; 8 bases are a match to TRBD1. V trimming: 1 base; J trimming: 4 bases; junction bases outside the gene matches: 17. The CDR3 spans 19 residues. From germline, CDR1 is SQVTM and CDR2 ANQGSEA. The CDR3 DNA reads TGCAGCGTTGAAGCTCGAGGGACAGGAGGGACCGGGCGCACCGGGGAGCTGTTTTTT. Translating it yields CSVEARGTGGTGRTGELFF.

This clonotype was seen a few times. The genes are TRBV5-1 and TRBJ2-1; D is unresolved. The V end was cut by 1 base, the J end by 5 bases, with 13 bases between. The CDR3 runs to 15 residues. CDR1 and CDR2 (germline): SGHRS, YFSETQ. The CDR3 nucleotides are TGCGCCAGCAGCTTGAGGGCTAGTTCTGACAATGAGCAGTTCTTC. Translated, it gives CASSLRASSDNEQFF. The whole variable domain, filled in from reference TRBV5-1 and TRBJ2-1, reads KAGVTQTPRYLIKTRGQQVTLSCSPISGHRSVSWYQQTPGQGLQFLFEYFSETQRNKGNFPGRFSGRQFSNSRSEMNVSTLELGDSALYLCASSLRASSDNEQFFGPGTRLTVL.

This clonotype was seen at least ten times. V usage is TRBV12-3 or TRBV12-4 and J usage is TRBJ2-3; TRBD1 is a possible D gene (6 bases). Between the trimmed V and J ends, which lost 5 bases and 0 bases, there was a span of 12 bases. This CDR3 is built from 15 residues. The CDR3 reads CASSDRLTSTDTQYF. CDR3 sequence (DNA): TGTGCCAGCAGTGACAGGCTTACTAGCACAGATACGCAGTATTTT.